The source of this T cell receptor beta chain is a study of tumor and adjacent non-tumor tissue in lung cancer. Background on the study: Histology: about twelve adenocarcinoma, a couple of squamous cell carcinoma, 1 small cell lung cancer.

The library came from three nested PCR rounds adapted from ARM-PCR protocols. TCRdb fed the multiplex PCR reads into MiXCR, producing one record per CDR3 protein. The repertoire holds approximately 120,000 distinct CDR3 sequences, with approximately 71% as singletons. Findings and caveats of the study: Normal lung showed higher cumulative top 100 clone frequency than tumor. Compared with tumor, normal lung showed significantly lower TCR diversity.

No cell sorting was done before RNA was extracted from the tissue. CDR3 size: 15 residues. CDR1 and CDR2 from the germline V gene are LGHNA and YNFKEQ. Trimming stripped 8 bases from V and 3 bases from J, with 20 bases between. About this clonotype: Antigen specificity is unknown.

The chain joins TRBV4-2 to TRBJ2-7; D not certain. The specimen sequenced was lung tumor tissue. The sequence was collected from a man aged 25 to 45 with non-small cell lung cancer. The CDR3 DNA reads TGTGCCAGCTGCCCCGTCCCGGAGTCGGACTACGAGCAGTACTTC. Translation gives CASCPVPESDYEQYF.